The text below deals with one T cell receptor beta chain. This table comes from immunoSEQ multiplex PCR, and its TCRdb copy is limited to in-frame clones, with some not included. The sample lists about 2 million clones; 95% were seen once. These data belong to a study of shared clonotypes between healthy human individuals. V shed 8 bases, J shed 4 bases, and the junction held 15 bases outside the gene matches. The length of the CDR3 is 17 residues. CDR1 is MNHEY and CDR2 is SMNVEV in the germline V gene (reference sequence). What was sequenced was naive CD4+ T cells sorted from blood. Described subset: CD45RA+ positively selected. The receptor was derived from a man aged 18 to 30 in good health. The gene calls are TRBV27 and TRBJ2-1; 9 positions agree with TRBD2. The DNA of the CDR3 is TGTGCCAGCCTGCCGGGACTAGCCGTGGCTGGGTACAATGAGCAGTTCTTC. Protein product: CASLPGLAVAGYNEQFF.